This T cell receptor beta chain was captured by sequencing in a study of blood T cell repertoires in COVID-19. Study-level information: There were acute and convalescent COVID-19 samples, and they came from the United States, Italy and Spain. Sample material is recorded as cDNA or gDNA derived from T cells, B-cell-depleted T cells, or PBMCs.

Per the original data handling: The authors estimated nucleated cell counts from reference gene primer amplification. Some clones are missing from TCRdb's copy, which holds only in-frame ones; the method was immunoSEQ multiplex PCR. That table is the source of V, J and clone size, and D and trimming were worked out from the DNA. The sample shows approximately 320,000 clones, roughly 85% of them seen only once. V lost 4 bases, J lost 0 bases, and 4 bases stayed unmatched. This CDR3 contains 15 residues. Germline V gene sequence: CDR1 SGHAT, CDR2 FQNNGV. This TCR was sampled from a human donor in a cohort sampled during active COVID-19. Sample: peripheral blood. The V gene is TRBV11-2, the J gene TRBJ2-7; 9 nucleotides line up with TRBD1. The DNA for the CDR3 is TGTGCCAGCAGCTATACAGGGGGCCTCTCCTACGAGCAGTACTTC. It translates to CASSYTGGLSYEQYF.